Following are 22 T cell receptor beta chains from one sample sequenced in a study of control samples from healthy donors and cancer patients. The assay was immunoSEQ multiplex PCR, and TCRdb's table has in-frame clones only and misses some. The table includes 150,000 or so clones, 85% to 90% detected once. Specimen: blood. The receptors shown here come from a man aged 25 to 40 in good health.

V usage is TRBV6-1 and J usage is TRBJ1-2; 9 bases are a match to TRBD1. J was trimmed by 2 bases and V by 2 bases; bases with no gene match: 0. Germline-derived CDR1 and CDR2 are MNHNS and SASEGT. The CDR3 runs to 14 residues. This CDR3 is CASSETGGNYGYTF. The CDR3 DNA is TGTGCCAGCAGTGAAACAGGGGGCAACTATGGCTACACCTTC.

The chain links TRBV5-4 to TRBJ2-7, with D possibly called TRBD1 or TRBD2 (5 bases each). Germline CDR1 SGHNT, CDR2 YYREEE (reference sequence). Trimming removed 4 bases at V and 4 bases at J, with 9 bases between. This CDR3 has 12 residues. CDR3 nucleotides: TGTGCCAGCAGCCGGGACGGATACGAGCAGTACTTC. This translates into CASSRDGYEQYF.

DNA of the CDR3: TGTGCCAGCTCACCTAACGACGAAGCTTTCTTT. It is translated as CASSPNDEAFF. This sequence joins TRBV18 and TRBJ1-1; D is ambiguous. With 3 bases removed from V and 8 bases from J, the gap between germline ends came to 7 bases. Germline CDR1 KGHSH, CDR2 LQKENI. This CDR3 has 11 residues.

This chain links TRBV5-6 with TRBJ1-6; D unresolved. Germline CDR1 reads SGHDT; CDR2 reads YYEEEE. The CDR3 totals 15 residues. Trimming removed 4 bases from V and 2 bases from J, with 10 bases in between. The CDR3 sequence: CASSGPVAYNSPLHF. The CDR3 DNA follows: TGTGCCAGCAGCGGCCCAGTGGCCTATAATTCACCCCTCCACTTT.

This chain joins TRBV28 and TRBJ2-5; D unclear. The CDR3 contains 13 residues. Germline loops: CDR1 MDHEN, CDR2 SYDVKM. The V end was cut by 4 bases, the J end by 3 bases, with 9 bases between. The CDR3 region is CASSSRFKETQYF. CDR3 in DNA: TGTGCCAGCAGTTCTCGGTTTAAAGAGACCCAGTACTTC.

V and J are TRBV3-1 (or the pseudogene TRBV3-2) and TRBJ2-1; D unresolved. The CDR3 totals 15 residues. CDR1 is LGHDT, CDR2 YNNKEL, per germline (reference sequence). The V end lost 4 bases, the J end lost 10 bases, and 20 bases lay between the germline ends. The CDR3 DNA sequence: TGTGCCAGCAGCCCCACTGCATTCCCCTCCCAGGAGCAGTTCTTC. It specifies CASSPTAFPSQEQFF.

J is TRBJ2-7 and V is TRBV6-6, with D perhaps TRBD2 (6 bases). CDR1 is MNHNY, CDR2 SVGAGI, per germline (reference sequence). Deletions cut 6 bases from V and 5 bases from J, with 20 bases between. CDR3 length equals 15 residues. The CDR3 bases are TGTGCCAGCAGCCCAAGTTTGGGACTTGGGCACGAGCAGTACTTC. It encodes CASSPSLGLGHEQYF.

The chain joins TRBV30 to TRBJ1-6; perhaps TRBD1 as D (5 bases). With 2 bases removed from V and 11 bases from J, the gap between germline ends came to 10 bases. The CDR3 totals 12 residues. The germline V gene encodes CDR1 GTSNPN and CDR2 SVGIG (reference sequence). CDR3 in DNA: TGTGCCTGGAGTCCGACCAGGGCACCCCTCCACTTT. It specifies CAWSPTRAPLHF.

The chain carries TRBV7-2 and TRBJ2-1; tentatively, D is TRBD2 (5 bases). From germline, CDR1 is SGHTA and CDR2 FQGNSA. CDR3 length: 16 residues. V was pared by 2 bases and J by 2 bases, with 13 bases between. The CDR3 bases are TGTGCCAGCAGCTTATGGGCCGGGGAAACCTACAATGAGCAGTTCTTC. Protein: CASSLWAGETYNEQFF.

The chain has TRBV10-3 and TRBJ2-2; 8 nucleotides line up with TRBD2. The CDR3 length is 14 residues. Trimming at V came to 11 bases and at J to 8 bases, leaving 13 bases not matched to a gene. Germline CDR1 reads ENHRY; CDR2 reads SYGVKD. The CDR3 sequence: CASRSGSLAGELFF. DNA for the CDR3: TGTGCCTCCAGGAGCGGGAGTTTGGCTGGGGAGCTGTTTTTT.

CDR3 nucleotide sequence: TGTGCCAGCAGCTCCAGGAGTCAGCCCCAGCATTTT. Amino acid sequence: CASSSRSQPQHF. The genes are TRBV13 and TRBJ1-5, with D uncertain. With 4 bases removed from V and 6 bases from J, the gap between germline ends came to 7 bases. This CDR3 comprises 12 residues. The V gene's germline CDR1 is PRHDT and CDR2 FYEKMQ (reference sequence).

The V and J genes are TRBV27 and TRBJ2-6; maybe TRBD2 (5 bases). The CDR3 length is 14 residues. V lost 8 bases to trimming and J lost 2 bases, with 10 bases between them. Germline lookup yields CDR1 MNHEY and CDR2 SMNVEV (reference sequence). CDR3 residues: CASGWEPGANVLTF. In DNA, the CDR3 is TGTGCCAGCGGGTGGGAGCCTGGGGCCAACGTCCTGACTTTC.

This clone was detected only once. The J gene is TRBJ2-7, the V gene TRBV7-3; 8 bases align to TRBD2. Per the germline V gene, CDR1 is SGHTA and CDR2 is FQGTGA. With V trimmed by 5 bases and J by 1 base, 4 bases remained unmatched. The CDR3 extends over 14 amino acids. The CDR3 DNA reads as TGTGCCAGCAGCCCCTCTAGCGGGTCCTACGAGCAGTACTTC. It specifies CASSPSSGSYEQYF.

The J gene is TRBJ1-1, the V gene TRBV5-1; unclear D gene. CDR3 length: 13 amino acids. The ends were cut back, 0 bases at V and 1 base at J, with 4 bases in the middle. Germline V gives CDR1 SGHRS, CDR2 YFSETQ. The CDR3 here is CASSLAGNTEAFF. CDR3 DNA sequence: TGCGCCAGCAGCTTGGCCGGGAACACTGAAGCTTTCTTT.

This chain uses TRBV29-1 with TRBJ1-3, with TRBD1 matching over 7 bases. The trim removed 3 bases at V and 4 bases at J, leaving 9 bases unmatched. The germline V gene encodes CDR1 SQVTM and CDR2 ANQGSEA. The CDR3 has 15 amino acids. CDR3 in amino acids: CSVDVQGDNGNTIYF. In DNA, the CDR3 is TGCAGCGTTGATGTCCAGGGGGATAACGGAAACACCATATATTTT. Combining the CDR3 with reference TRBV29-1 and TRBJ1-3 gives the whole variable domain SAVISQKPSRDICQRGTSLTIQCQVDSQVTMMFWYRQQPGQSLTLIATANQGSEATYESGFVIDKFPISRPNLTFSTLTVSNMSPEDSSIYLCSVDVQGDNGNTIYFGEGSWLTVV.

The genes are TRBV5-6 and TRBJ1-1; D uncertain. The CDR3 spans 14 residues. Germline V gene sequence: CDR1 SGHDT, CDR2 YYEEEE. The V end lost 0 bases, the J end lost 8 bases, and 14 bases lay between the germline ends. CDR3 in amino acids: CASSLAIAFSEAFF. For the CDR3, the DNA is TGTGCCAGCAGCTTGGCCATTGCTTTTTCCGAAGCTTTCTTT. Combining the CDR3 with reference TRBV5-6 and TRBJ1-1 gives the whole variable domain DAGVTQSPTHLIKTRGQQVTLRCSPKSGHDTVSWYQQALGQGPQFIFQYYEEEERQRGNFPDRFSGHQFPNYSSELNVNALLLGDSALYLCASSLAIAFSEAFFGQGTRLTVV.

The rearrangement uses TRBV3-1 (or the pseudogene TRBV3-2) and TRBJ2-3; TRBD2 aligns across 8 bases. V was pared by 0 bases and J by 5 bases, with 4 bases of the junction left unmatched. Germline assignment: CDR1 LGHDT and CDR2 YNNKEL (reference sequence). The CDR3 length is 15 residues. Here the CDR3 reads CASSQDSGTKDTQYF. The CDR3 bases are TGTGCCAGCAGCCAAGATAGCGGGACTAAAGATACGCAGTATTTT.

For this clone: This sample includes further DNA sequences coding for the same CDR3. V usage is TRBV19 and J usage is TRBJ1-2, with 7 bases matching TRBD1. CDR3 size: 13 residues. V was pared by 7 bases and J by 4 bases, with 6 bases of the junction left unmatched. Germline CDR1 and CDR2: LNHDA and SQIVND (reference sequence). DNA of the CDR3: TGTGCCAGTACCCGACAGGGTTCCTATGGCTACACCTTC. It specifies CASTRQGSYGYTF.

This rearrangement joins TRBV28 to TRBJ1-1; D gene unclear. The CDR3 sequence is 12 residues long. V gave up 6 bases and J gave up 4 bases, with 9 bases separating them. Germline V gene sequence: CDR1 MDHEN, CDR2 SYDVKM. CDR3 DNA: TGTGCCAGCAGGCAACGACCCACTGAAGCTTTCTTT. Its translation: CASRQRPTEAFF.

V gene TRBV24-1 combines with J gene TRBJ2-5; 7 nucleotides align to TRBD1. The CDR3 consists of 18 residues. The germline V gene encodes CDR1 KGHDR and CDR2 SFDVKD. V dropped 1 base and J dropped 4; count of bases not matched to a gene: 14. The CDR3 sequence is CATSDFAGTAEEAETQYF. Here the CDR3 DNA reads TGTGCCACCAGTGATTTCGCCGGGACAGCGGAGGAGGCAGAGACCCAGTACTTC.

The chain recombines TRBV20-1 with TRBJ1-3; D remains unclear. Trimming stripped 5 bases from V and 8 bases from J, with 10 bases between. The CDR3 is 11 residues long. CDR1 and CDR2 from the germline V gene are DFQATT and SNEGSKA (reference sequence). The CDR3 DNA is TGCAGTGCTTCATATGGCGACACCATATATTTT. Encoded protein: CSASYGDTIYF.

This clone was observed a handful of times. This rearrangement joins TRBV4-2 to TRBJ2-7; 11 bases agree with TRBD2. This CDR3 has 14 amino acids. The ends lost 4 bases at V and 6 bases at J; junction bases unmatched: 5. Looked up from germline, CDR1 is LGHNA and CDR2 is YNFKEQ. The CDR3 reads CASSPRLAGSEQYF. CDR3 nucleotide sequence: TGTGCCAGCAGCCCCCGACTAGCGGGAAGCGAGCAGTACTTC.